This T cell receptor beta chain was sequenced during a study of CD8 T cells in ankylosing spondylitis. The germline V gene has CDR1 DFQATT and CDR2 SNEGSKA (reference sequence). The V segment lost 5 bases and the J segment 8 bases; nucleotides outside the gene matches: 8. The CDR3 spans 15 residues. TCRdb recomputed calls from the 5' RACE reads with MiXCR, one row per CDR3 protein. The sample lists around 90,000 distinct CDR3 sequences, 27% occurring once. The specimen was blood, either unsorted or a sorted T cell fraction (not recorded which). This chain connects TRBV20-1 to TRBJ2-1; 14 bases map to TRBD2. This sequence originates from a male donor with ankylosing spondylitis or in good health (not recorded which). The CDR3 sequence is CSAVPGTSGSDEQFF. As DNA, the CDR3 is TGCAGTGCTGTACCCGGGACTAGCGGGAGCGATGAGCAGTTCTTC.